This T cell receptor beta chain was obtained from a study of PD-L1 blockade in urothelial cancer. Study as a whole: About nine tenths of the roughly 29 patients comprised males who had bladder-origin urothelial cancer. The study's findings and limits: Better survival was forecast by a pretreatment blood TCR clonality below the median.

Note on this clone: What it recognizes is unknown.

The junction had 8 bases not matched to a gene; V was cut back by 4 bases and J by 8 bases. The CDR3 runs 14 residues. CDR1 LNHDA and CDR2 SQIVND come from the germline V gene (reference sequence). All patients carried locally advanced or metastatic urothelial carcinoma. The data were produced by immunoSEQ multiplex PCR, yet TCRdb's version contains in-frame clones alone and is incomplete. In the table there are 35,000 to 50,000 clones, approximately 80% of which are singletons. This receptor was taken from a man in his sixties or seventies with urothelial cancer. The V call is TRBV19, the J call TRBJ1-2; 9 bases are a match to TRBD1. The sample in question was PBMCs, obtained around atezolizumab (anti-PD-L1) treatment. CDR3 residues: CASSTTGGGYGYTF. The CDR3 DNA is TGTGCCAGTAGTACAACAGGGGGCGGTTACGGCTACACCTTC.